Following are 15 T cell receptor beta chains from one sample sequenced in a study of shared clonotypes between healthy human individuals. The method was immunoSEQ multiplex PCR; TCRdb's version includes in-frame clones alone and lacks a portion of them. The sample records 1,400,000 or so clones, 97% to 99% being singletons. Sequenced material: naive CD4+ T cells sorted from blood. Subset described: CD45RA+ positively selected. Receptors originate from a man aged 25 to 40 in good health.

V usage is TRBV7-9 and J usage is TRBJ2-3; unclear D gene. Looked up from germline, CDR1 is SEHNR and CDR2 is FQNEAQ (reference sequence). The CDR3 runs 16 residues. Trimming shortened V by 4 bases and J by 11 bases, and 25 bases separated the two germline ends. The DNA of the CDR3 is TGTGCCAGCAGCTCGGGCTGGCCTGACAACACCCTGGGGCAGTATTTT. The encoded protein is CASSSGWPDNTLGQYF.

The chain carries TRBV7-9 and TRBJ2-1; D may be TRBD1 (5 bases). The CDR3 consists of 15 residues. The ends were cut back, 5 bases at V and 2 bases at J, with 13 bases in the middle. In germline, CDR1 is SEHNR, CDR2 FQNEAQ (reference sequence). The CDR3 DNA reads as TGTGCCAGCAGCCCTAGGACAAGAGCCTACAATGAGCAGTTCTTC. It encodes CASSPRTRAYNEQFF. The full variable domain, with the rest looked up from reference TRBV7-9 and TRBJ2-1, is DTGVSQNPRHKITKRGQNVTFRCDPISEHNRLYWYRQTLGQGPEFLTYFQNEAQLEKSRLLSDRFSAERPKGSFSTLEIQRTEQGDSAMYLCASSPRTRAYNEQFFGPGTRLTVL.

The V and J genes are TRBV25-1 and TRBJ2-1; D gene uncertain. The CDR3 runs 15 residues. V shed 5 bases and J shed 0 bases, with 11 bases lying between them. Germline values: CDR1 MGHDK, CDR2 SYGVNS. In nucleotides, the CDR3 is TGTGCCAGCAGTAATTGGGGTTTCTCCTACAATGAGCAGTTCTTC. It yields the protein CASSNWGFSYNEQFF.

The genes are TRBV5-4 and TRBJ2-4; 7 nucleotides agree with TRBD1. Looked up from germline, CDR1 is SGHNT and CDR2 is YYREEE (reference sequence). The length of the CDR3 is 15 residues. V was clipped by 4 bases and J by 3 bases; unmatched bases: 7. This chain's CDR3 is CASSIDRDGKNIQYF. CDR3 DNA sequence: TGTGCCAGCAGCATCGACAGGGACGGCAAAAACATTCAGTACTTC.

The chain uses TRBV7-2 and TRBJ2-4, with TRBD1 matching 9 bases. The CDR3 is 17 amino acids. Germline CDR1 SGHTA, CDR2 FQGNSA. Trimming at V came to 5 bases and at J to 0 bases, leaving 8 bases not matched to a gene. This CDR3 reads CASSRRKTGGAKNIQYF. Written as DNA, the CDR3 is TGTGCCAGCAGCCGAAGAAAGACAGGGGGAGCCAAAAACATTCAGTACTTC.

This chain uses TRBV27 with TRBJ2-1; perhaps TRBD2 as D (5 bases). The CDR3 is made up of 13 amino acids. The V end was cut by 6 bases, the J end by 13 bases, with 19 bases between. Germline-derived CDR1 and CDR2 are MNHEY and SMNVEV (reference sequence). CDR3 residues: CASRTPNRGYQFF. The DNA for the CDR3 is TGTGCCAGCAGAACCCCCAACCGGGGTTATCAGTTCTTC.

This clone was seen once. This chain links TRBV5-4 with TRBJ2-3, with D tentatively TRBD2 (5 bases). The CDR3 length is 20 residues. Germline CDR1 and CDR2: SGHNT and YYREEE (reference sequence). Trimming took 0 bases from V and 2 from J, leaving 25 bases between them. Written as DNA, the CDR3 is TGTGCCAGCAGCTTGGTGAGTTCCGGAGGCCCCTGGGCATCCACAGATACGCAGTATTTT. It encodes CASSLVSSGGPWASTDTQYF.

The V and J genes are TRBV9 and TRBJ2-5, with D possibly being TRBD1 or TRBD2 (5 bases each). From germline, CDR1 is SGDLS and CDR2 YYNGEE. Trimming stripped 4 bases from V and 4 bases from J, with 20 bases between. The CDR3 runs to 16 residues. The CDR3 here is CASSNRDLGSRETQYF. CDR3 in DNA: TGTGCCAGCAGCAACCGGGACCTAGGTTCACGAGAGACCCAGTACTTC.

The chain carries TRBV6-4 and TRBJ2-3; 11 bases match TRBD1. The CDR3 consists of 15 residues. The junction had 4 bases not matched to a gene; V was cut back by 5 bases and J by 3 bases. Germline V lookup: CDR1 MRHNA, CDR2 SNTAGT. CDR3 sequence reads: CASSSGTGGTDTQYF. In nucleotides, the CDR3 is TGTGCCAGCAGTTCCGGGACAGGGGGTACAGATACGCAGTATTTT.

The CDR3 nucleotides are TGTGCCAGCAGTTTAGCGACAGGTCCCCAGCATTTT. The encoded protein is CASSLATGPQHF. This chain uses TRBV28 with TRBJ1-5; maybe TRBD1 (6 bases). The CDR3 is 12 residues long. Trimming stripped 2 bases from V and 10 bases from J, with 9 bases between. In germline, CDR1 is MDHEN, CDR2 SYDVKM.

The chain joins TRBV12-5 to TRBJ2-1, with D perhaps TRBD2 (6 bases). CDR3 size: 16 residues. Trimming cost V 4 bases and J 0 bases, with 13 bases left between them. Germline CDR1 and CDR2: LGHNT and FRNRAP. The CDR3 bases are TGTGCTAGTGGTTCTGGCCGGGGGAGCTCCTACAATGAGCAGTTCTTC. Protein sequence: CASGSGRGSSYNEQFF.

V is TRBV5-5 and J is TRBJ2-4; 8 bases agree with TRBD1. Germline V gives CDR1 SGHKS, CDR2 YYEKEE (reference sequence). The CDR3 sequence is 16 residues long. Trimming removed 4 bases from V and 0 bases from J; junction bases left unmatched: 6. This CDR3 reads CASSPRQGLAKNIQYF. The CDR3 DNA follows: TGTGCCAGCAGCCCACGACAGGGGCTAGCCAAAAACATTCAGTACTTC. Together with reference TRBV5-5 and TRBJ2-4, the CDR3 gives the full variable domain: DAGVTQSPTHLIKTRGQQVTLRCSPISGHKSVSWYQQVLGQGPQFIFQYYEKEERGRGNFPDRFSARQFPNYSSELNVNALLLGDSALYLCASSPRQGLAKNIQYFGAGTRLSVL.

CDR3 sequence: CASSKGQGVTETQYF. The CDR3 bases are TGTGCCAGCAGCAAGGGACAGGGGGTGACAGAGACCCAGTACTTC. V gene TRBV5-4 combines with J gene TRBJ2-5; 11 bases are shared with TRBD1. J was trimmed by 4 bases and V by 4 bases; bases with no gene match: 6. From germline, CDR1 is SGHNT and CDR2 YYREEE (reference sequence). CDR3 length equals 15 residues.

V and J are TRBV10-2 and TRBJ2-3, with 8 positions matching TRBD1. Germline CDR1 is WSHSY and CDR2 is SAAADI. V shed 6 bases and J 3 bases; nucleotides not matched to a gene: 5. The CDR3 is 14 amino acids. Here the CDR3 reads CASSGTGGTDTQYF. The CDR3 coding sequence is TGCGCCAGCAGCGGAACAGGGGGAACAGATACGCAGTATTTT.

The chain's CDR3 is CASSLRPGPWEKLFF. CDR3 nucleotides: TGTGCCAGCAGCTTGAGGCCAGGGCCTTGGGAAAAACTGTTTTTT. The V call is TRBV5-8, the J call TRBJ1-4, with D perhaps matching TRBD1 (5 bases). CDR1 is SGHTS, CDR2 YDEGEE, per germline. This CDR3 spans 15 amino acids. Between the trimmed V and J ends, which lost 1 base and 8 bases, there was a span of 15 bases. Complete variable domain (other parts from reference TRBV5-8 and TRBJ1-4): EAGVTQSPTHLIKTRGQQATLRCSPISGHTSVYWYQQALGLGLQFLLWYDEGEERNRGNFPPRFSGRQFPNYSSELNVNALELEDSALYLCASSLRPGPWEKLFFGSGTQLSVL.